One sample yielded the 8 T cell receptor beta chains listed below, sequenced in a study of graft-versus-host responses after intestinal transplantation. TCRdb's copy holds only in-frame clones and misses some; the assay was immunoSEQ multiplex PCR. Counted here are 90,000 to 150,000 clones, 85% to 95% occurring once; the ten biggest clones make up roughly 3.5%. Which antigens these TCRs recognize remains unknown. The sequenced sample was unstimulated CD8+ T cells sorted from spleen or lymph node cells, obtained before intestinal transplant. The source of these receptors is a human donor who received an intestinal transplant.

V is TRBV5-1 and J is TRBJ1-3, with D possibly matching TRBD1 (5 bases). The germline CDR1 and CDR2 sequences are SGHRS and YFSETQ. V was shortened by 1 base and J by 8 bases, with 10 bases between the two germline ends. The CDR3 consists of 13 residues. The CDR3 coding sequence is TGCGCCAGCAGCTTGAACTGGGGGGACACCATATATTTT. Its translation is CASSLNWGDTIYF.

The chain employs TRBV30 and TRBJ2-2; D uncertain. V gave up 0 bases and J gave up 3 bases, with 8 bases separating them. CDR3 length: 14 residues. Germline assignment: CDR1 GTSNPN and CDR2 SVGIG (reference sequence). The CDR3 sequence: CAWSVGQYTGELFF. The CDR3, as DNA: TGTGCCTGGAGTGTAGGGCAGTACACCGGGGAGCTGTTTTTT.

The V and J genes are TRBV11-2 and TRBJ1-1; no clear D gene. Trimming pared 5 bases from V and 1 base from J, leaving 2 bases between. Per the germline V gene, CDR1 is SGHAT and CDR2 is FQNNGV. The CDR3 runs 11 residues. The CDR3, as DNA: TGTGCCAGCAGCGAGAACACTGAAGCTTTCTTT. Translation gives CASSENTEAFF.

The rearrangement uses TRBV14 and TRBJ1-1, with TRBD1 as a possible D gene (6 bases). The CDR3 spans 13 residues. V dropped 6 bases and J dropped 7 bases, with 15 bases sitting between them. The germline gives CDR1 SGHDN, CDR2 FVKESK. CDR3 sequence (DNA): TGTGCCAGCAGTGTACCTTACAGGGATGAAGCTTTCTTT. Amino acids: CASSVPYRDEAFF.

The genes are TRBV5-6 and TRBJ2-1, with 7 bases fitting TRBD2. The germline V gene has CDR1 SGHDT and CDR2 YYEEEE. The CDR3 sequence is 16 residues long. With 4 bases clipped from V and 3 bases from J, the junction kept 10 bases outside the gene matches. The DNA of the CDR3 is TGTGCCAGCAGCCGCGACCGGACTAGGGACTACAATGAGCAGTTCTTC. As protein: CASSRDRTRDYNEQFF.

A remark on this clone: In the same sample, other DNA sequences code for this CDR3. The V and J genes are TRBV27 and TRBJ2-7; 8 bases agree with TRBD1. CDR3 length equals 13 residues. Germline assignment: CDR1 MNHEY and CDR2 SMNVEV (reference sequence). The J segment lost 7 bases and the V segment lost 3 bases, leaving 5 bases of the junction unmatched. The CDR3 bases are TGTGCCAGCAGTTTGGCAGGGGGCGGAGAGCAGTACTTC. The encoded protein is CASSLAGGGEQYF.

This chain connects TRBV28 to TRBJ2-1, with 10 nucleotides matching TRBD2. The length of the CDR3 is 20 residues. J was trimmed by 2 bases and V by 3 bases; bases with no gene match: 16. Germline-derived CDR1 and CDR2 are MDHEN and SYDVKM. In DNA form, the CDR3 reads TGTGCCAGCAGTTTTAGCCCTAGCGGGAGCAACTCCGGGCCCTACAATGAGCAGTTCTTC. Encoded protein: CASSFSPSGSNSGPYNEQFF.

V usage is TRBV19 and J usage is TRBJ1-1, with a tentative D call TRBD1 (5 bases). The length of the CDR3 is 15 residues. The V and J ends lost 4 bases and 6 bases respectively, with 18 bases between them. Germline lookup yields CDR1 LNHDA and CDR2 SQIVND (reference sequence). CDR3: CASSTKGHSFSEAFF. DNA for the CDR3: TGTGCCAGTAGTACGAAAGGACATTCGTTCTCTGAAGCTTTCTTT.